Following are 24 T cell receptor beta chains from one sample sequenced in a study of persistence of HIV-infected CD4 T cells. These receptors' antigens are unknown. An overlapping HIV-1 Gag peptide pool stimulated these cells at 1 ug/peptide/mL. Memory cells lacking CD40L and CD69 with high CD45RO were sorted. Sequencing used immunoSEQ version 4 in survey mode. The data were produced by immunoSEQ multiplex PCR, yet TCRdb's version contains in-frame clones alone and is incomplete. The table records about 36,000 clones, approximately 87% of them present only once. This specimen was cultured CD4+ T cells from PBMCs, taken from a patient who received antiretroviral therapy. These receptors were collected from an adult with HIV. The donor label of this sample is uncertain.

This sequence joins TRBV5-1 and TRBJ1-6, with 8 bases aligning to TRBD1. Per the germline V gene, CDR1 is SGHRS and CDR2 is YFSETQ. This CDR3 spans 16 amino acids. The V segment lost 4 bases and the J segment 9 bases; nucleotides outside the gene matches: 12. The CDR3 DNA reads TGCGCCAGCAGCCCTTCAGGACAGGGAGGTGGTTCACCCCTCCACTTT. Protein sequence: CASSPSGQGGGSPLHF.

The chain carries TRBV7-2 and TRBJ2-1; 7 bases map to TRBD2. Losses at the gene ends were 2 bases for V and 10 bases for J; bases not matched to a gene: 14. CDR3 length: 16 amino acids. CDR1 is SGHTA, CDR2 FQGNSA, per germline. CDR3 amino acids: CASSLLGSGSGGEQFF. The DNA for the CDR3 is TGTGCCAGCAGCTTATTGGGTAGTGGTTCCGGGGGGGAGCAGTTCTTC. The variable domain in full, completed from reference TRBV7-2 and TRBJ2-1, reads GAGVSQSPSNKVTEKGKDVELRCDPISGHTALYWYRQSLGQGLEFLIYFQGNSAPDKSGLPSDRFSAERTGGSVSTLTIQRTQQEDSAVYLCASSLLGSGSGGEQFFGPGTRLTVL.

The CDR3 region is CASSLAASGGVETQYF. CDR3 DNA sequence: TGCGCCAGCAGCTTGGCCGCTAGCGGGGGGGTTGAGACCCAGTACTTC. This rearrangement joins TRBV5-1 to TRBJ2-5; 12 positions agree with TRBD2. The CDR3 loop spans 16 amino acids. The V gene's germline CDR1 is SGHRS and CDR2 YFSETQ. Trimming cost V 0 bases and J 5 bases; bases outside gene matches: 5.

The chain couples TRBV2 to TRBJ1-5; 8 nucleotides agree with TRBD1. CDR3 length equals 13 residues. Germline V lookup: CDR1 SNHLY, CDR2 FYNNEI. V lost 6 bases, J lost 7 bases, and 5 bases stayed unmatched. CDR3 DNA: TGTGCCAGCAGAGCCAGGGGGCGGCAGCCCCAGCATTTT. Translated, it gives CASRARGRQPQHF.

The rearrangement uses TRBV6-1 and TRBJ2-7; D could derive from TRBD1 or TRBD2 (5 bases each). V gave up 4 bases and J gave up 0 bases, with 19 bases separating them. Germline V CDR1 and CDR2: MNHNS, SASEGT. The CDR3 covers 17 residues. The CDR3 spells CASSAQSRGLSSYEQYF. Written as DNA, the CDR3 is TGTGCCAGCAGTGCTCAGAGCCGGGGCCTAAGCTCCTACGAGCAGTACTTC.

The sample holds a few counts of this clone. The CDR3 protein is CASTAPTGYNSPLHF. The CDR3 nucleotides are TGTGCCAGCACTGCACCAACAGGGTATAATTCACCCCTCCACTTT. This chain links TRBV25-1 with TRBJ1-6; D possibly corresponds to TRBD1 (6 bases). The CDR3 spans 15 residues. From germline, CDR1 is MGHDK and CDR2 SYGVNS. The V end was cut by 7 bases, the J end by 4 bases, with 14 bases between.

The CDR3 nucleotides are TGCGCCAGCAGCCAAGAATCCGATAACTATGGCTACACCTTC. It yields the protein CASSQESDNYGYTF. This rearrangement joins TRBV4-1 to TRBJ1-2; D not certain. The CDR3 runs 14 residues. The germline V gene has CDR1 MGHRA and CDR2 YSYEKL. V shed 0 bases and J shed 1 base, with 6 bases lying between them.

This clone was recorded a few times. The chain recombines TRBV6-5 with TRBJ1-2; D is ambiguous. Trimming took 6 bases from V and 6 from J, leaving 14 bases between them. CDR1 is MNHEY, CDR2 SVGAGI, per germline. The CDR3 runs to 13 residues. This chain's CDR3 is CASSDASGNGYTF. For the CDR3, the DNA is TGTGCCAGCAGCGACGCCTCGGGCAATGGCTACACCTTC.

CDR3 loop: CAWTPGRSGNTIYF. The CDR3 nucleotides are TGTGCCTGGACCCCCGGACGCTCTGGAAACACCATATATTTT. The chain joins TRBV30 to TRBJ1-3; D remains ambiguous. Germline lookup yields CDR1 GTSNPN and CDR2 SVGIG (reference sequence). This CDR3 spans 14 amino acids. Trimming removed 4 bases at V and 0 bases at J, with 10 bases between.

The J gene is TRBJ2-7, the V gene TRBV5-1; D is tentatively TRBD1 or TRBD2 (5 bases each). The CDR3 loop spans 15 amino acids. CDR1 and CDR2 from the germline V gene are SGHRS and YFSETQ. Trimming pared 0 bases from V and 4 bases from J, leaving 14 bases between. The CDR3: CASSLDGVGTYEQYF. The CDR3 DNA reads TGCGCCAGCAGCTTGGATGGGGTAGGGACGTACGAGCAGTACTTC.

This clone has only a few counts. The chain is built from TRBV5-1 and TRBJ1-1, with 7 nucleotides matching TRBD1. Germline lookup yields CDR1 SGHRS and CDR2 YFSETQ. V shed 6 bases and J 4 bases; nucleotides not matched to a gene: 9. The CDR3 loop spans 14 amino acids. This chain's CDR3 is CASNIPRDSTEAFF. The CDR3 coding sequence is TGCGCCAGCAACATACCCCGGGACAGCACTGAAGCTTTCTTT. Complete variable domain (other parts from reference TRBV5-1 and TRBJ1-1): KAGVTQTPRYLIKTRGQQVTLSCSPISGHRSVSWYQQTPGQGLQFLFEYFSETQRNKGNFPGRFSGRQFSNSRSEMNVSTLELGDSALYLCASNIPRDSTEAFFGQGTRLTVV.

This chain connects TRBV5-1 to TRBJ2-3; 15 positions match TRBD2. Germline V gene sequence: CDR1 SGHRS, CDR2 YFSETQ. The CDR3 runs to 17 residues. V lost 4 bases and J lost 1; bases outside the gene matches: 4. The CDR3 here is CASSLRTSGGGTDTQYF. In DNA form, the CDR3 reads TGCGCCAGCAGCCTTAGGACTAGCGGGGGGGGCACAGATACGCAGTATTTT. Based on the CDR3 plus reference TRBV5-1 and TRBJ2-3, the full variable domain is KAGVTQTPRYLIKTRGQQVTLSCSPISGHRSVSWYQQTPGQGLQFLFEYFSETQRNKGNFPGRFSGRQFSNSRSEMNVSTLELGDSALYLCASSLRTSGGGTDTQYFGPGTRLTVL.

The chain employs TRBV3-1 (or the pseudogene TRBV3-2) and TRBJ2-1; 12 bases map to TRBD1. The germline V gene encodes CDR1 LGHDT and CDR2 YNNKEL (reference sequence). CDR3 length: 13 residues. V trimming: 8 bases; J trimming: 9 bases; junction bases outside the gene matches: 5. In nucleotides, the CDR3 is TGTGCCAGCGAGGGACAGGGGGCTAGTGAGCAGTTCTTC. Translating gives CASEGQGASEQFF.

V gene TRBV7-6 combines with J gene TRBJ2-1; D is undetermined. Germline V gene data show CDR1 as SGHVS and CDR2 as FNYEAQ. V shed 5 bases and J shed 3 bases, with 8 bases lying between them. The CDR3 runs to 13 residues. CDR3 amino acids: CASSPPGYNEQFF. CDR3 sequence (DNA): TGTGCCAGCAGCCCACCGGGCTACAATGAGCAGTTCTTC.

The chain's CDR3 is CASSRPYPGSTDTQYF. In DNA form, the CDR3 reads TGTGCCAGCAGTCGACCGTACCCAGGGTCCACAGATACGCAGTATTTT. The rearrangement links TRBV27 to TRBJ2-3; possibly TRBD1 for D (5 bases). The CDR3 runs 16 residues. V lost 5 bases and J lost 2, with 17 bases in between. Looked up from germline, CDR1 is MNHEY and CDR2 is SMNVEV (reference sequence).

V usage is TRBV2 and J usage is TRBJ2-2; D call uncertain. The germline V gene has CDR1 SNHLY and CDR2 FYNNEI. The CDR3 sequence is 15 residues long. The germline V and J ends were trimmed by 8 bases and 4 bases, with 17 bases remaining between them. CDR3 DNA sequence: TGTGCCAGCCTTCCCGGTCCCGGGCCCACCGGGGAGCTGTTTTTT. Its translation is CASLPGPGPTGELFF.

The CDR3 region has the DNA TGTGCCAGCAGCCCGGAGGGGCGGGGGGGCACAGATACGCAGTATTTT. It codes for CASSPEGRGGTDTQYF. This chain joins TRBV7-2 and TRBJ2-3; 8 nucleotides match TRBD2. V shed 5 bases and J 1 base; nucleotides not matched to a gene: 8. This CDR3 comprises 16 residues. Looked up from germline, CDR1 is SGHTA and CDR2 is FQGNSA. Full variable domain (missing parts from reference TRBV7-2 and TRBJ2-3): GAGVSQSPSNKVTEKGKDVELRCDPISGHTALYWYRQSLGQGLEFLIYFQGNSAPDKSGLPSDRFSAERTGGSVSTLTIQRTQQEDSAVYLCASSPEGRGGTDTQYFGPGTRLTVL.

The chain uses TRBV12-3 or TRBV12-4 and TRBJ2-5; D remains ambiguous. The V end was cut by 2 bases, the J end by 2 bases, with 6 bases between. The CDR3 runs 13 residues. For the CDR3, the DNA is TGTGCCAGCAGTTTACCCCCTCAAGAGACCCAGTACTTC. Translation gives CASSLPPQETQYF.

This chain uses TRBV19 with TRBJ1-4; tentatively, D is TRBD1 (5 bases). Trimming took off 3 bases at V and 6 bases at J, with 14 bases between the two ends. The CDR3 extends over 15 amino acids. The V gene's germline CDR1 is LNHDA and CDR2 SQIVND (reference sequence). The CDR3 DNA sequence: TGTGCCAGTAGTATTCGGGGGAAGAGGGATGAAAAACTGTTTTTT. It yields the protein CASSIRGKRDEKLFF.

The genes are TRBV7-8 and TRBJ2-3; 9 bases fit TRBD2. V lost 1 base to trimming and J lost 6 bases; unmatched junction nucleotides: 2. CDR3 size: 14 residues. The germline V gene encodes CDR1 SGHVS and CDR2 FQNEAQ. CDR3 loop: CASSLGTSEDTQYF. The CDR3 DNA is TGTGCCAGCAGCTTAGGGACTAGCGAGGATACGCAGTATTTT.

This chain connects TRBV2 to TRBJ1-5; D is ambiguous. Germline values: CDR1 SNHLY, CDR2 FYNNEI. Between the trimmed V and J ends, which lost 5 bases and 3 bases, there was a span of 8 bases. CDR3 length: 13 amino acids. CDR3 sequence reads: CASSLDLNQPQHF. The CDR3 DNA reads TGTGCCAGCAGTCTGGATCTCAATCAGCCCCAGCATTTT. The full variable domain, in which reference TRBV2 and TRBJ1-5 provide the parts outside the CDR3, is EPEVTQTPSHQVTQMGQEVILRCVPISNHLYFYWYRQILGQKVEFLVSFYNNEISEKSEIFDDQFSVERPDGSNFTLKIRSTKLEDSAMYFCASSLDLNQPQHFGDGTRLSIL.

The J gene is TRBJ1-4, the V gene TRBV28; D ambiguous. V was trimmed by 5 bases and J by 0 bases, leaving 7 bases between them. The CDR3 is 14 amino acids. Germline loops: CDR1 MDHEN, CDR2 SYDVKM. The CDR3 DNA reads TGTGCCAGCAGTCGTCAAGCAACTAATGAAAAACTGTTTTTT. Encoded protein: CASSRQATNEKLFF.

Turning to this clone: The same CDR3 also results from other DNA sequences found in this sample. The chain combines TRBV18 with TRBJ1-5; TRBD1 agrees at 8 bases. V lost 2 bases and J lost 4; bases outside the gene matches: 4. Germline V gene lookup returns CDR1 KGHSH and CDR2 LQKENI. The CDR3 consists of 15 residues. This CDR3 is CASSPDRGGNQPQHF. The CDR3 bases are TGTGCCAGCTCACCAGACAGGGGAGGGAATCAGCCCCAGCATTTT.

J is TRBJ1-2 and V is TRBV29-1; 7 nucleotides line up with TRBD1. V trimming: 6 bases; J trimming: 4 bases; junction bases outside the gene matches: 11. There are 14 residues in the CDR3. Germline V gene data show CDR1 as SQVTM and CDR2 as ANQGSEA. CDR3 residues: CSVEGASNAYGYTF. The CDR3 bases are TGCAGCGTGGAGGGGGCCTCCAATGCCTATGGCTACACCTTC.